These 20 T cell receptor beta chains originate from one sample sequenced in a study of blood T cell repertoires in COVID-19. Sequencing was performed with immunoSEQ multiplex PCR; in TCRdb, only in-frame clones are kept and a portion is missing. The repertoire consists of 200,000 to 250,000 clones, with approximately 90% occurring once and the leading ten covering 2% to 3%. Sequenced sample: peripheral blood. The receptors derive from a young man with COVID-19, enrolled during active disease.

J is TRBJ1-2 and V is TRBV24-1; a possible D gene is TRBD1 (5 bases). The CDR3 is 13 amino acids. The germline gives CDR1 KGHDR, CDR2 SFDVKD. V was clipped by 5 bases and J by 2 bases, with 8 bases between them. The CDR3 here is CATSGGENYGYTF. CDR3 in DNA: TGTGCCACCAGTGGGGGGGAGAACTATGGCTACACCTTC.

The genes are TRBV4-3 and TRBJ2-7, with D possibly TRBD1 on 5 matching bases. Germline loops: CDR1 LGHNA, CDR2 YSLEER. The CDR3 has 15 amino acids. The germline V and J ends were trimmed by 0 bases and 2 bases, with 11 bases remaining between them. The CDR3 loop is CASSQDRRTTYEQYF. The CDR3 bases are TGCGCCAGCAGCCAAGATAGGCGGACAACCTACGAGCAGTACTTC.

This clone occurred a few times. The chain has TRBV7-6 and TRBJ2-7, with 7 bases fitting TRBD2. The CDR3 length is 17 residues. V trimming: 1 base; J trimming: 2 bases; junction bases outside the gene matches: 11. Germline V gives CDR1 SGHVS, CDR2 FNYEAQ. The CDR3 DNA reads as TGTGCCAGCAGCTTAGGCACTAGCGTCTATAAGGCCTACGAGCAGTACTTC. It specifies CASSLGTSVYKAYEQYF.

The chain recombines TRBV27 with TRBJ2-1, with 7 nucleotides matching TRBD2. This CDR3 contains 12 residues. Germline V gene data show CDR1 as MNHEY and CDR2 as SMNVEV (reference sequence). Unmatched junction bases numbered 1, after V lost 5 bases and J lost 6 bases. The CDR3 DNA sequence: TGTGCCAGCAGTCGGACTAGCAATGAGCAGTTCTTC. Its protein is CASSRTSNEQFF.

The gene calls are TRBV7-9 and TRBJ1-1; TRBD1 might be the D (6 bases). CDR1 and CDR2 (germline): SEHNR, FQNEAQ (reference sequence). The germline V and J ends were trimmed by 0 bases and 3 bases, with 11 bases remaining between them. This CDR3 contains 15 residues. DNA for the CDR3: TGTGCCAGCAGCTTAGCCCAGGGGTGGGACACTGAAGCTTTCTTT. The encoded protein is CASSLAQGWDTEAFF.

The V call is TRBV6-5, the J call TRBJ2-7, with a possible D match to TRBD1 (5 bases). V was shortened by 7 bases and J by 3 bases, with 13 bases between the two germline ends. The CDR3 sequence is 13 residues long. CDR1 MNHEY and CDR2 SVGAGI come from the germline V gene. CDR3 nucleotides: TGTGCCAGCACCCTAGGGGTCCTCTACGAGCAGTACTTC. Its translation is CASTLGVLYEQYF.

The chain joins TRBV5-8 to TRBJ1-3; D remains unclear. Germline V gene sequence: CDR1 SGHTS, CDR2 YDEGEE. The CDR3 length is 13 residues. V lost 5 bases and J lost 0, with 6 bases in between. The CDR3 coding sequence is TGTGCCAGCAGGCTGCGCTCTGGAAACACCATATATTTT. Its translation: CASRLRSGNTIYF.

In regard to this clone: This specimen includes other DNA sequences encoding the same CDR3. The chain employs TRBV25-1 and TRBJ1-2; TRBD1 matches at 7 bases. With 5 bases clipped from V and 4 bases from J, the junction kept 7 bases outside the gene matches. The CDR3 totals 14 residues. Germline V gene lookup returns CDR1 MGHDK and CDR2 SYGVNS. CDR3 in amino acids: CASSIRDSPYGYTF. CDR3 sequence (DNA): TGTGCCAGCAGTATCCGGGACAGCCCCTATGGCTACACCTTC.

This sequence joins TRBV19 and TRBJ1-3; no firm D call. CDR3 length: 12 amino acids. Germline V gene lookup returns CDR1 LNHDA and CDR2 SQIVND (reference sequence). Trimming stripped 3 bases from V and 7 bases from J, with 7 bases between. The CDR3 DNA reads TGTGCCAGTAGTATCGACACCAACACCATATATTTT. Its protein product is CASSIDTNTIYF.

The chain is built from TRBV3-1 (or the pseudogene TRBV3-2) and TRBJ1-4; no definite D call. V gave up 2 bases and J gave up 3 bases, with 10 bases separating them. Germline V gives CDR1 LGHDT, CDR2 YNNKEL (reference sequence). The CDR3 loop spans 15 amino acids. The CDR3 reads CASSQRNRANEKLFF. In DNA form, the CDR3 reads TGTGCCAGCAGCCAAAGGAACCGGGCTAATGAAAAACTGTTTTTT.

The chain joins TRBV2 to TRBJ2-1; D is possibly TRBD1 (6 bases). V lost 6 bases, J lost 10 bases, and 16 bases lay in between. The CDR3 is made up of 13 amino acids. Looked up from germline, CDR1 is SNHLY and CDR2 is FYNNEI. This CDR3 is CASREFAGTEQFF. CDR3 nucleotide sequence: TGTGCCAGCAGGGAGTTTGCCGGGACAGAGCAGTTCTTC.

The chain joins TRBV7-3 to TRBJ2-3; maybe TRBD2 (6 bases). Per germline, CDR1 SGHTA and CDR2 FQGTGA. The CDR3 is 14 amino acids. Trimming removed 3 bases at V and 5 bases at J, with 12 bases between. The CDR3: CASSLSRGEDTQYF. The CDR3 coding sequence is TGTGCCAGCAGCTTGTCGCGCGGGGAAGATACGCAGTATTTT.

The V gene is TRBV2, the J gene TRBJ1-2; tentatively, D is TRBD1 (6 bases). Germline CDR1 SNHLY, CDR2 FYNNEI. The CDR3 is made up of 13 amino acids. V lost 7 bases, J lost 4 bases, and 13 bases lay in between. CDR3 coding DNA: TGTGCCAGCATTTTAGACAGGATCTATGGCTACACCTTC. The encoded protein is CASILDRIYGYTF.

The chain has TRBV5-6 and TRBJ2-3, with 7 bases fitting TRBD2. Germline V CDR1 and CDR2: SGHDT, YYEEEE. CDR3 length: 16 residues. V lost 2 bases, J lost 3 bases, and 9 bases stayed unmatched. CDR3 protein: CASSFLGGRVTDTQYF. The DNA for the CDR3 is TGTGCCAGCAGCTTCTTGGGAGGGCGGGTTACAGATACGCAGTATTTT.

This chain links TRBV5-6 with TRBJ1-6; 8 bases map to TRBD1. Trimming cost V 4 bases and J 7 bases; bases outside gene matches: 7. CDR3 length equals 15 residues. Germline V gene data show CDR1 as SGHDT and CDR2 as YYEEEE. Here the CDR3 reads CASSLTGVPNSPLHF. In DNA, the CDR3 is TGTGCCAGCAGCCTGACAGGGGTTCCCAATTCACCCCTCCACTTT.

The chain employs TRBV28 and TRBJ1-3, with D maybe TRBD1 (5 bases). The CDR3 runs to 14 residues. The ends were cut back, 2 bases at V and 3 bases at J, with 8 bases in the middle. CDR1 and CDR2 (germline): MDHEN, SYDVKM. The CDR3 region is CASSLGRDGNTIYF. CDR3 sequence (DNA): TGTGCCAGCAGTTTAGGCAGGGATGGAAACACCATATATTTT.

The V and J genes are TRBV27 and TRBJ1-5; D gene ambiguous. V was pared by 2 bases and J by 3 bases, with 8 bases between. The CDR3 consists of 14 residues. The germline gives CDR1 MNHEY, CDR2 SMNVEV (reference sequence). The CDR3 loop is CASSLGQVNQPQHF. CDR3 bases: TGTGCCAGCAGTTTAGGTCAGGTCAATCAGCCCCAGCATTTT.

The CDR3 DNA reads as TGCGCCAGCAGCTTGGGTGTGCTTAGAAATGAAAAACTGTTTTTT. It encodes CASSLGVLRNEKLFF. The V call is TRBV5-1, the J call TRBJ1-4; D is undetermined. There are 15 residues in the CDR3. Germline CDR1 and CDR2: SGHRS and YFSETQ. Trimming shortened V by 0 bases and J by 5 bases, and 11 bases separated the two germline ends.

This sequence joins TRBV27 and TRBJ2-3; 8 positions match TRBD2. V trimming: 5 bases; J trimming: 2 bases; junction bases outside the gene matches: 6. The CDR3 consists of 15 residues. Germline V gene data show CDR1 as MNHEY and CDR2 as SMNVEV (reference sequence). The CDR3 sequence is CASSPRGGYTDTQYF. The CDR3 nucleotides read TGTGCCAGCAGTCCCCGGGGGGGGTACACAGATACGCAGTATTTT.

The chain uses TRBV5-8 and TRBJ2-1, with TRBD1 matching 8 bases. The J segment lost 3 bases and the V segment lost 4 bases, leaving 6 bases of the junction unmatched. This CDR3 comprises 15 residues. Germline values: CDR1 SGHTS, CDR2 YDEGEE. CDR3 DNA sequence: TGTGCCAGCAGCCAAGGACAGGGCCACTACAATGAGCAGTTCTTC. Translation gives CASSQGQGHYNEQFF.